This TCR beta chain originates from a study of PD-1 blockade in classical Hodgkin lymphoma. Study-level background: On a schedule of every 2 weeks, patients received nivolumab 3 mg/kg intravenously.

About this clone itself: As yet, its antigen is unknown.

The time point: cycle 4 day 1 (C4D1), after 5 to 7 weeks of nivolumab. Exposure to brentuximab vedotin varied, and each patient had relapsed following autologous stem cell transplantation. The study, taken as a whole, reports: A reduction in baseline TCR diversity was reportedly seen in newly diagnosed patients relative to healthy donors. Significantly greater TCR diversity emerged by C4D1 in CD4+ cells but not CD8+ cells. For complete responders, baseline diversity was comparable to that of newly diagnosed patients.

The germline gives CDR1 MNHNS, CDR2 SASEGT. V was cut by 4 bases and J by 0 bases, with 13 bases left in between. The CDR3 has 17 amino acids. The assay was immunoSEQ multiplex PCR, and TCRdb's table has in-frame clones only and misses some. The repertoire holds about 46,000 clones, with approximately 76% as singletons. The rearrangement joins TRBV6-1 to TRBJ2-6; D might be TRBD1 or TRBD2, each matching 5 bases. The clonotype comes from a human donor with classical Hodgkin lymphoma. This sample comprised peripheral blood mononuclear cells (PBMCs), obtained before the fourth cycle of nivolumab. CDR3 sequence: CASSGDGSSSGANVLTF. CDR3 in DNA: TGTGCCAGCAGTGGGGACGGGTCGAGCTCTGGGGCCAACGTCCTGACTTTC.